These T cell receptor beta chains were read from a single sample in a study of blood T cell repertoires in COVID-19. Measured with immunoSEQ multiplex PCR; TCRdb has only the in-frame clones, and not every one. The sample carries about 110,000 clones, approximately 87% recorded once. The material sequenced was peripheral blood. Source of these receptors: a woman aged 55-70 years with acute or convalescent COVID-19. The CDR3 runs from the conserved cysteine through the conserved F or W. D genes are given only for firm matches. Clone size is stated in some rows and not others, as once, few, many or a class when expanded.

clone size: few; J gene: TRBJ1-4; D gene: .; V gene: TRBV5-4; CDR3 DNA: TGTGCCAGCAGCTTTAGTCTAGGCAGCAAGTATGCAACTAATGAAAAACTGTTTTTT; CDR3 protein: CASSFSLGSKYATNEKLFF
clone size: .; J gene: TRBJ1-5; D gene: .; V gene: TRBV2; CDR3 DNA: TGTGCCAGCAGTGCCCAGGGGCCCAGAGGCAATCAGCCCCAGCATTTT; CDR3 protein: CASSAQGPRGNQPQHF
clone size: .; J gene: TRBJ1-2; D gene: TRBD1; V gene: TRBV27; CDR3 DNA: TGTGCCACCCGGGAGCAGGGGGCTTATGGCTACACCTTC; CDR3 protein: CATREQGAYGYTF
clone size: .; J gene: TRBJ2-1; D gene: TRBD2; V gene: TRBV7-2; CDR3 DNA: TGTGCCAGCAGCTTAGCAGCGGGAGTATACAATGAGCAGTTCTTC; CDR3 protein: CASSLAAGVYNEQFF
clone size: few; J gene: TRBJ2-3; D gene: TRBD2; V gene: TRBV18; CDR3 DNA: TGTGCCAGCTCACCACGCACTTCTAGCGGGAAGCCCACAGATACGCAGTATTTT; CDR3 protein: CASSPRTSSGKPTDTQYF
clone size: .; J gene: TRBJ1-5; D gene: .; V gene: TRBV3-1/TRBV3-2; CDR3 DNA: TGTGCCAGCAGCCAAGATAGCTCGGGGGGCGGGCAGCCCCAGCATTTT; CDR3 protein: CASSQDSSGGGQPQHF
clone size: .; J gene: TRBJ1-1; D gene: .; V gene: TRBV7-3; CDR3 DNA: TGTGCCAGCAGCTTAAGGGGGGGCACTGAAGCTTTCTTT; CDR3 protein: CASSLRGGTEAFF
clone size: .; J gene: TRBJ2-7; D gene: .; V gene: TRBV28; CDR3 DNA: TGTGCCAGCAGTTTAAGGGGGTACGAGCAGTACTTC; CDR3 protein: CASSLRGYEQYF
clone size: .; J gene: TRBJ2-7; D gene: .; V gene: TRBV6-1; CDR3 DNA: TGTGCCAGCAGTGAAACGACTAGTGGGGTCTACGAGCAGTACTTC; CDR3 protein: CASSETTSGVYEQYF
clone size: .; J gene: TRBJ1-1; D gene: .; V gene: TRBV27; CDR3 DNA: TGTGCCAGCAGCAGGGACACGATGAACACTGAAGCTTTCTTT; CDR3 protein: CASSRDTMNTEAFF
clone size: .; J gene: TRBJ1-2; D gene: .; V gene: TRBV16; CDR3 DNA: TGTGCCAGCAACCTAGAGAACTATGGCTACACCTTC; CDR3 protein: CASNLENYGYTF
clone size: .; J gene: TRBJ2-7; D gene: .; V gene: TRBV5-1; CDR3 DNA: TGCGCCAGCAGCTTCAACTTCGACGAGCAGTACTTC; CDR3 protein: CASSFNFDEQYF
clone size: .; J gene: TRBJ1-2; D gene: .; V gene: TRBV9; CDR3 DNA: TGTGCCAGCACTCAACCCCCGGAGGAAGGGGCGGGAGGCTACACCTTC; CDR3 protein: CASTQPPEEGAGGYTF
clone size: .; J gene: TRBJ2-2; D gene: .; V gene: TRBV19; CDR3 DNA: TGTGCCAGTAGACAACAGGGTGGAGCCGGGGAGCTGTTTTTT; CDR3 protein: CASRQQGGAGELFF
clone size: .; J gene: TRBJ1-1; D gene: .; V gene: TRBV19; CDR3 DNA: TGTGCCAGCCAGGGGCAGGCGAACACTGAAGCTTTCTTT; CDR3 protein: CASQGQANTEAFF
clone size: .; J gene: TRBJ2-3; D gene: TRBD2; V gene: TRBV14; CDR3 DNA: TGTGCCAGCAGCCAAGAAGGATGGGGGGGAGATACGCAGTATTTT; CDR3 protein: CASSQEGWGGDTQYF
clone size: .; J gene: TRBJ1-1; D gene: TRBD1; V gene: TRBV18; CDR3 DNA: TGTGCCAGCTCACCCACGACAGGGGGCACGGTTACTGAAGCTTTCTTT; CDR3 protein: CASSPTTGGTVTEAFF
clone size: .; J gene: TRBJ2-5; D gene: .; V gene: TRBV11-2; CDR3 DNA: TGTGCCAGCAGCTTATCCCGAGGGGGTCAAGAGACCCAGTACTTC; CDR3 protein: CASSLSRGGQETQYF
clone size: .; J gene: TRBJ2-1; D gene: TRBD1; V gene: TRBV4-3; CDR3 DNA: TGCGCCAGCAGCCAAGTTCTCTCGGGACAGGGCGGTGAGCAGTTCTTC; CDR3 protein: CASSQVLSGQGGEQFF
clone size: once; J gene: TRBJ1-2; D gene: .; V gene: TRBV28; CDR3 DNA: TGTGCCAGCAGTTTAATCGGGAACTATGGCTACACCTTC; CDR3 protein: CASSLIGNYGYTF
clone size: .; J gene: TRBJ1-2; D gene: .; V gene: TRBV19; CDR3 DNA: TGTGCCAGTAGGCCTCTGGGGAGTAACGGCTACACCTTC; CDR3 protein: CASRPLGSNGYTF
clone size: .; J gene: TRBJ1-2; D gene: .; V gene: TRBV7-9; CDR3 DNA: TGTGCCAGCAGCTCATATTTAGACTATGGCTACACCTTC; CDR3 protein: CASSSYLDYGYTF
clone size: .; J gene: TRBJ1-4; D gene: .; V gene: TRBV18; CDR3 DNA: TGTGCCAGCTCACCCGGGGGGGCTAATGAAAAACTGTTTTTT; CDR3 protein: CASSPGGANEKLFF
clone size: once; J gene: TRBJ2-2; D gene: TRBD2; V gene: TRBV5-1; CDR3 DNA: TGCGCCAGCAGCTTGGGACTGCTAGCGGGGGGGACCACCGGGGAGCTGTTTTTT; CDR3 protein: CASSLGLLAGGTTGELFF
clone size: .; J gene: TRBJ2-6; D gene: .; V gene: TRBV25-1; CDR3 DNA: TGTGCCAGCAGTGAATACAGGGCCGGGGCCAACGTCCTGACTTTC; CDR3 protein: CASSEYRAGANVLTF
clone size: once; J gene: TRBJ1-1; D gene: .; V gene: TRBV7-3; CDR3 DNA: TGTGCCAGCAGCAGCATGAACACTGAAGCTTTCTTT; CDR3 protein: CASSSMNTEAFF
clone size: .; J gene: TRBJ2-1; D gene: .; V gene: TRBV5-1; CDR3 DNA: TGCGCCAGCAGCCCCCTTTCGGACAGTCGGCCTGAGCAGTTCTTC; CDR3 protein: CASSPLSDSRPEQFF
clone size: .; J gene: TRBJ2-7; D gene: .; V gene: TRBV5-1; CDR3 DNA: TGCGCCAGCAGCTTGGCCAGGAGTTATGGGGCTTACCAGTACTTC; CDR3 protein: CASSLARSYGAYQYF
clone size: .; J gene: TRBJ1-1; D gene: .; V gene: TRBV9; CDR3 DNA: TGTGCCAGCAGCGAATACCGGGGGGGCACTGAAGCTTTCTTT; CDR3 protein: CASSEYRGGTEAFF
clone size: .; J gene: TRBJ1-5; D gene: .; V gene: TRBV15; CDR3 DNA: TGTGCCACCAGCAGAGACGGCGGCGGAAATCAGCCCCAGCATTTT; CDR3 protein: CATSRDGGGNQPQHF
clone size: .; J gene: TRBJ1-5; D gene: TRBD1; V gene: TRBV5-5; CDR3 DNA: TGTGCCAGCAGCCCGGGAGGGGACAGGGACCTCAATCAGCCCCAGCATTTT; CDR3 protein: CASSPGGDRDLNQPQHF
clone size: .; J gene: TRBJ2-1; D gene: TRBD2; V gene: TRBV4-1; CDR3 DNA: TGCGCCAGCAGCCAAGATCCTAGCGGGGGGGAAGAGCAGTTCTTC; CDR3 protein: CASSQDPSGGEEQFF
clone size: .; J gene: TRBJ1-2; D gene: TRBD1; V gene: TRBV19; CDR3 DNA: TGTGCCAGTAGTATAGTCTCAGGGGGCTCCCTCCTTTATGGCTACACCTTC; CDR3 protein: CASSIVSGGSLLYGYTF
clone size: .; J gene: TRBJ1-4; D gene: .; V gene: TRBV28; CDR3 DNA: TGTGCCAGCACCCCACCGGGGACATATAATGAAAAACTGTTTTTT; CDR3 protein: CASTPPGTYNEKLFF
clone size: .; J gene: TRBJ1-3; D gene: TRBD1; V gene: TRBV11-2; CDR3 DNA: TGTGCCAGCAGCTTAGCACAGGGGAACACCATATATTTT; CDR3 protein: CASSLAQGNTIYF
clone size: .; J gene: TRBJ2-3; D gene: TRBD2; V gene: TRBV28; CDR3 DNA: TGTGCCAGCACCGGGGGGACAGATACGCAGTATTTT; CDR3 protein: CASTGGTDTQYF
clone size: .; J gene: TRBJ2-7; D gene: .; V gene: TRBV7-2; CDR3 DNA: TGTGCCAGCAGCCCCTCGCTTGGTCAGGGTATAGACTTC; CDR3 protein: CASSPSLGQGIDF
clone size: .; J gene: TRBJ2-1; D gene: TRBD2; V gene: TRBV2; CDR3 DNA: TGTGCCAGCAGTGGAGGACTAGCGTACAATGAGCAGTTCTTC; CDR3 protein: CASSGGLAYNEQFF
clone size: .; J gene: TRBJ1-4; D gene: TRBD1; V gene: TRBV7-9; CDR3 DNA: TGTGCCAGCAGCTGGGGACAGGGGCTTATGGAAAAACTGTTTTTT; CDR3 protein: CASSWGQGLMEKLFF
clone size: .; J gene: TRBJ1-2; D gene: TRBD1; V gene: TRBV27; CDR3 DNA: TGTGCCAGCAGTTTAGGGACAGGGTCTCGCGGCTACACCTTC; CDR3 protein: CASSLGTGSRGYTF
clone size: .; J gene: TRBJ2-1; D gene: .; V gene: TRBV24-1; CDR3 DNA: TGTGCCACCAGTGATCCCCGGACGGACAAGGCCTCCTACAATGAGCAGTTCTTC; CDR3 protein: CATSDPRTDKASYNEQFF
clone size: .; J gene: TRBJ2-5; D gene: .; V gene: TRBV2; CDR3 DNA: TGTGCCAGCAGTGAAACAGGGGCGGGGGAGACCCAGTACTTC; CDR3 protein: CASSETGAGETQYF
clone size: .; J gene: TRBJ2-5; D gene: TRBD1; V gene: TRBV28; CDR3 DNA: TGTGCCAGCAGTTTTAGGGACAGAGTCCAAGAGACCCAGTACTTC; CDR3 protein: CASSFRDRVQETQYF
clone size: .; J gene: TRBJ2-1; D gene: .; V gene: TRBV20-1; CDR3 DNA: TGCAGCGCTGAGTACTACAATGAGCAGTTCTTC; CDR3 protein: CSAEYYNEQFF
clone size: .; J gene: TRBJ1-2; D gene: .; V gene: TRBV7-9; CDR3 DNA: TGTGCCAGCAGCTTAGGGTCGGTATCGGGGTATGGCTACACCTTC; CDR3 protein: CASSLGSVSGYGYTF
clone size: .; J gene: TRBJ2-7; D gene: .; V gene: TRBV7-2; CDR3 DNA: TGTGCCAGCAGCTTAGTCGGTCGCTACGAGCAGTACTTC; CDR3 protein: CASSLVGRYEQYF
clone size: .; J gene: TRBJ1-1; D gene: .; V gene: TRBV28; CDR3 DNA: TGTGCCAGCAGCCCAGAGGGCAACACGAACACTGAAGCTTTCTTT; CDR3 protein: CASSPEGNTNTEAFF
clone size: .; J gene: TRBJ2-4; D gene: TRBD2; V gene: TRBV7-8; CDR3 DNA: TGTGCCAGCAGCCCCTCGGGACGGGGATGGACTAGCGGGAGGAGCGTTGACAAAAACATTCAGTACTTC; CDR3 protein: CASSPSGRGWTSGRSVDKNIQYF
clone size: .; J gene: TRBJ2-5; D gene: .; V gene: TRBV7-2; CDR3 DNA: TGTGCCAGCAGCTTATATGGGGGGGCGGAGACCCAGTACTTC; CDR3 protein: CASSLYGGAETQYF
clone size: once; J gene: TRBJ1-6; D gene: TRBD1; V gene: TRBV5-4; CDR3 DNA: TGTGCCAGCAGCTTCGCAGGGGGTTTGTCACCCCTCCACTTT; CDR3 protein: CASSFAGGLSPLHF
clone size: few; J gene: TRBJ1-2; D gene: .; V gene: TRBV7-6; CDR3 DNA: TGTGCCAGCAGCTTAGGGTCCGAGGGAAAAGGTGGCTACACCTTC; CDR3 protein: CASSLGSEGKGGYTF
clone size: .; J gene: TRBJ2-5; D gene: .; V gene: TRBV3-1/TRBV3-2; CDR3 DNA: TGTGCCAGCAGCCAAGTCAGGGAGACCCAGTACTTC; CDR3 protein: CASSQVRETQYF
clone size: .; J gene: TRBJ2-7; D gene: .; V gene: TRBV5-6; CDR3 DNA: TGTGCCAGCAGCTCCCCGGACGGGGTCTACGAGCAGTACTTC; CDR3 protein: CASSSPDGVYEQYF